The rows below give T cell receptor beta chains drawn from one sample of a study of identifying expanded T cells in peripheral blood. This table comes from immunoSEQ multiplex PCR, and its TCRdb copy is limited to in-frame clones, with some not included. The top ten clones hold 2.5% to 3.5% of a sample with 120,000 or so clones, more than 80% of them seen once. Sequenced input: blood. These receptors were taken from a person aged 18 to 70 in good health. Both conserved end residues are trimmed from each CDR3. Each record gives: V gene, CDR3 length, CDR3 protein.

v_call: TRBV7-7; cdr3_length: 13; cdr3_aa: ASSPAGTSTDTQY
v_call: TRBV29-1; cdr3_length: 11; cdr3_aa: SVEVGRGWEQF
v_call: TRBV6-1; cdr3_length: 9; cdr3_aa: ASSKNTEAF
v_call: TRBV11-2; cdr3_length: 12; cdr3_aa: ASSFGGSNQPQH
v_call: TRBV5-6; cdr3_length: 13; cdr3_aa: ASSYLGQGDTEAF
v_call: TRBV30; cdr3_length: 11; cdr3_aa: AWSGSWNSPLH
v_call: TRBV15; cdr3_length: 12; cdr3_aa: ATTADYSNQPQH
v_call: TRBV2; cdr3_length: 13; cdr3_aa: ASRQTGLGFTEAF
v_call: TRBV5-1; cdr3_length: 12; cdr3_aa: ASSLLTGDTEAF
v_call: TRBV5-1; cdr3_length: 12; cdr3_aa: ASSLGLGDYGYT
v_call: TRBV10-1; cdr3_length: 9; cdr3_aa: ASSGDVALH
v_call: TRBV30; cdr3_length: 14; cdr3_aa: AWSAGKVAPNEKLF
v_call: TRBV7-9; cdr3_length: 13; cdr3_aa: ASSLEFLGNTEAF
v_call: TRBV10-3; cdr3_length: 12; cdr3_aa: AISEPHNSYEQY
v_call: TRBV11-2; cdr3_length: 17; cdr3_aa: ASSTGTWTGSRATGELF
v_call: TRBV10-1; cdr3_length: 13; cdr3_aa: ASSDAGTGGTEAF
v_call: TRBV13; cdr3_length: 14; cdr3_aa: ASSLETRDQTYEQY
v_call: TRBV18; cdr3_length: 12; cdr3_aa: ASSPGDGTYEQY
v_call: TRBV6-5; cdr3_length: 12; cdr3_aa: ASSYSGADTEAF
v_call: TRBV2; cdr3_length: 11; cdr3_aa: ASDDSLNTEAF
v_call: TRBV5-6; cdr3_length: 10; cdr3_aa: ASSLWDLEQF
v_call: TRBV7-9; cdr3_length: 16; cdr3_aa: ASSTSGTRSENTGELF
v_call: TRBV30; cdr3_length: 10; cdr3_aa: AWGHRNNEQF
v_call: TRBV5-1; cdr3_length: 14; cdr3_aa: ASSLKTGTSTDTQY
v_call: TRBV2; cdr3_length: 12; cdr3_aa: ASSPGKGSYEQY
v_call: TRBV7-2; cdr3_length: 15; cdr3_aa: ASSLGRNERASYGYT
v_call: TRBV6-6; cdr3_length: 14; cdr3_aa: ASRPREGTGTYEQY
v_call: TRBV9; cdr3_length: 12; cdr3_aa: ASSVGGGRYEQY
v_call: TRBV30; cdr3_length: 14; cdr3_aa: AWSDTVYQALYGYT
v_call: TRBV14; cdr3_length: 10; cdr3_aa: ASSRSGTEAF
v_call: TRBV7-2; cdr3_length: 13; cdr3_aa: ASSSGQSVYNEQF
v_call: TRBV7-2; cdr3_length: 12; cdr3_aa: ASSLGLAGGTQY
v_call: TRBV5-1; cdr3_length: 13; cdr3_aa: ASSLGDRGTDTQY
v_call: TRBV5-1; cdr3_length: 12; cdr3_aa: ASSRIYREYGYT
v_call: TRBV5-1; cdr3_length: 14; cdr3_aa: ASSLVAGGPYNEQF
v_call: TRBV29-1; cdr3_length: 14; cdr3_aa: SVEGSETTALYGYT
v_call: TRBV7-2; cdr3_length: 11; cdr3_aa: ASRYQGIETQY
v_call: TRBV5-4; cdr3_length: 12; cdr3_aa: ASSLGSYVNGAF
v_call: TRBV5-1; cdr3_length: 13; cdr3_aa: ASSLDFQGIYGYT
v_call: TRBV10-1; cdr3_length: 14; cdr3_aa: ASSEGLAGGYNEQF
v_call: TRBV14; cdr3_length: 16; cdr3_aa: ASSQEGRLAGSQETQY
v_call: TRBV6-5; cdr3_length: 11; cdr3_aa: ASSYSIRSPLH
v_call: TRBV30; cdr3_length: 11; cdr3_aa: AWSVLDPEKLF
v_call: TRBV14; cdr3_length: 10; cdr3_aa: ASSHTGETQY
v_call: TRBV9; cdr3_length: 13; cdr3_aa: ASSVSWANTGELF
v_call: TRBV29-1; cdr3_length: 11; cdr3_aa: SVMTGANYGYT